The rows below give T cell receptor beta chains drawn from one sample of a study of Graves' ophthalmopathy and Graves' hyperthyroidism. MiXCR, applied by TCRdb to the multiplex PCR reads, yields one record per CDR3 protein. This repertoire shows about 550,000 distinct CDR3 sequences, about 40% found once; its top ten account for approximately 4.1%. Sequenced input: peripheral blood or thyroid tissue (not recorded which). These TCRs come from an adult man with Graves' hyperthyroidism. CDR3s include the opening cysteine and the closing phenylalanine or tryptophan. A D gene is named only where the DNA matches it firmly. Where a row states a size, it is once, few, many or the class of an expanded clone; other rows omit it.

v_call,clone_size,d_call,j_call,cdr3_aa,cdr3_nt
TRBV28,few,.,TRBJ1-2,CASSPPGGRDYGYTF,TGTGCCAGCAGTCCGCCCGGGGGGCGCGACTATGGCTACACCTTC
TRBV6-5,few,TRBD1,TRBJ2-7,CASSYWTGPSYEQYF,TGTGCCAGCAGTTATTGGACAGGGCCTTCCTACGAGCAGTACTTC
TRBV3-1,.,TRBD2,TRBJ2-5,CASSYLSGGGTQYF,TGTGCCAGCAGTTATCTATCGGGAGGGGGGACCCAGTACTTC
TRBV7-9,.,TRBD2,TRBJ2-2,CASSLGSGSYEQFF,TGTGCCAGCAGCTTGGGGAGCGGGAGTTATGAGCAGTTTTTT
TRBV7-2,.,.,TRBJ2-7,CASSPPGHGINEQYF,TGTGCCAGCAGCCCACCGGGACATGGTATCAATGAGCAGTACTTC
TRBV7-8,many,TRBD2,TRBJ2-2,CASSLVSAGSGELFF,TGTGCCAGCAGCTTAGTATCAGCGGGATCTGGGGAGCTGTTTTTT
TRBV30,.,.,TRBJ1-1,CAWSGSWKNTEAFF,TGTGCCTGGAGTGGTTCTTGGAAGAACACTGAAGCTTTCTTT
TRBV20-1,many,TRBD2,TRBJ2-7,CSARGSGGVSYEQYF,TGCAGTGCTAGGGGTAGCGGGGGGGTGTCCTACGAGCAGTACTTC
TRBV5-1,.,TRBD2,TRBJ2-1,CASSLDGTSTSYEQFF,TGCGCCAGCAGCTTGGACGGGACTAGTACGTCCTATGAGCAGTTCTTC
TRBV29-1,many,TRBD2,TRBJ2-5,CSAGKTSGSMETQYF,TGCAGCGCTGGGAAGACTAGCGGGAGTATGGAGACCCAGTACTTC
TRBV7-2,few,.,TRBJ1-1,CASDKAGKGTEAFF,TGTGCCAGCGACAAAGCAGGGAAAGGCACTGAAGCTTTCTTT
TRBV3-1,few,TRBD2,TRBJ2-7,CASSLLSGDAYEQYF,TGTGCCAGCAGCCTCCTTAGCGGGGACGCCTACGAGCAGTACTTC
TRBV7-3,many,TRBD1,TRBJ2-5,CASSLGTGFQETQYF,TGTGCCAGCAGCTTAGGGACAGGGTTCCAAGAGACCCAGTACTTC
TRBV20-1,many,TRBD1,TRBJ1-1,CSAAGQGDYHSMNTEAFF,TGCAGTGCTGCCGGACAGGGGGATTATCATAGCATGAACACTGAAGCTTTCTTT
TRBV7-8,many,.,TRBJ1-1,CASSLAGGRKAFF,TGTGCCAGCAGCTTAGCGGGGGGTAGGAAAGCTTTCTTT
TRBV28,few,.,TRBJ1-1,CASTSGGALDTEAFF,TGTGCCAGCACTTCCGGGGGGGCCTTGGACACTGAAGCTTTCTTT
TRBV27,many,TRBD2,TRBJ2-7,CASSPKGLRGGGEQYF,TGTGCCAGCAGTCCCAAGGGCTTGCGGGGGGGAGGCGAGCAGTACTTC
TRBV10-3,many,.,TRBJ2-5,CAISDERDHGETQYF,TGTGCCATCAGTGACGAGAGGGACCATGGGGAGACCCAGTACTTC
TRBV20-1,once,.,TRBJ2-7,CSADPTGGGGVEQYF,TGCAGTGCGGATCCGACAGGGGGCGGGGGGGTCGAGCAGTACTTC
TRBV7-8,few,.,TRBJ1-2,CASEVQRGYGYTF,TGTGCCAGCGAGGTCCAACGGGGCTATGGCTACACCTTC
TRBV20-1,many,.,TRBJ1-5,CSADTGERGQPQHF,TGCAGTGCTGATACTGGGGAGAGGGGACAGCCCCAGCATTTT
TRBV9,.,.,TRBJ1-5,CASSVLSDTSQPQHF,TGTGCCAGCAGCGTATTAAGCGACACCAGTCAGCCCCAGCATTTT
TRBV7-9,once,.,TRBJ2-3,CASSYWGSSTDTQYF,TGTGCCAGCAGCTACTGGGGCTCTAGCACAGATACGCAGTATTTT
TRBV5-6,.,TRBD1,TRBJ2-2,CASSAGTGSAGELFF,TGTGCCAGCAGCGCCGGGACAGGTTCGGCCGGGGAGCTGTTTTTT
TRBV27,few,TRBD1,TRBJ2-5,CASSLRTGLVQETQYF,TGTGCCAGCAGTTTAAGGACAGGGCTCGTACAAGAGACCCAGTACTTC
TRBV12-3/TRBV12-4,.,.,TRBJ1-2,CASRTGGGYTF,TGTGCCAGCAGAACCGGGGGTGGCTACACCTTC
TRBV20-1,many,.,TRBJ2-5,CSARVLASETQYF,TGCAGTGCTAGAGTACTAGCATCAGAGACCCAGTACTTC
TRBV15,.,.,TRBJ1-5,CASLGLRGLSNQPQHF,TGTGCCTCCCTGGGGCTAAGGGGACTTAGCAATCAGCCCCAGCATTTT
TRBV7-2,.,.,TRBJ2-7,CASSPGTAGNEQYF,TGTGCCAGCAGCCCAGGGACGGCGGGTAACGAGCAGTACTTC
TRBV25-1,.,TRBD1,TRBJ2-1,CASNQGASYNEQFF,TGTGCCAGCAATCAGGGGGCCTCCTACAATGAGCAGTTCTTC
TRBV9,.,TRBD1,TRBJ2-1,CASGGQGIGQFF,TGTGCCAGCGGTGGACAGGGCATTGGGCAGTTCTTC
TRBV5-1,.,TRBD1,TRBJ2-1,CASSLDRGRLVYNEQFF,TGCGCCAGCAGTTTGGACAGGGGGCGGCTGGTTTACAATGAGCAGTTCTTC
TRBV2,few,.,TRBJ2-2,CASSEMMTGELFF,TGTGCCAGCAGTGAGATGATGACCGGGGAGCTGTTTTTT
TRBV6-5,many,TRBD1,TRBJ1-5,CASSPDRGPQPQHF,TGTGCCAGCAGCCCCGACAGGGGGCCTCAGCCCCAGCATTTT
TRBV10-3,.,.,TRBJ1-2,CASSYPGQPYGHTF,TGTGCCAGCAGTTACCCCGGACAGCCCTATGGCCACACCTTC
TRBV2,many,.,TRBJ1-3,CASNRDFGNTIYF,TGTGCCAGCAACAGGGATTTCGGAAACACCATATATTTT
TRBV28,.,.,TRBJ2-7,CASSLVGEIYEQYF,TGTGCCAGCAGTTTAGTGGGGGAGATCTACGAGCAGTACTTC
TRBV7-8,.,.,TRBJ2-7,CASSQDWGDSSYEQYF,TGTGCCAGCAGCCAAGATTGGGGCGATTCCTCCTACGAGCAGTACTTC
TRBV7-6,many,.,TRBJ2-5,CASSLGTGMETQYF,TGTGCCAGCAGCTTAGGTACAGGGATGGAGACCCAGTACTTC
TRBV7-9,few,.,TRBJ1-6,CASSQETGNSPLHF,TGTGCCAGCAGCCAAGAGACAGGCAATTCACCCCTCCACTTT
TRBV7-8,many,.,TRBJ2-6,CASSFKGRLTLAEGANVLTF,TGTGCCAGCAGCTTTAAGGGCCGATTAACCCTAGCTGAGGGGGCCAACGTCCTGACTTTC
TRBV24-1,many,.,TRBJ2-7,CATSDGAGEQYF,TGTGCCACCAGTGATGGAGCCGGCGAGCAGTACTTC
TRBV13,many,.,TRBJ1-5,CASSLGQGPSNQPQHF,TGTGCCAGCAGCTTAGGCCAAGGACCGAGCAATCAGCCCCAGCATTTT
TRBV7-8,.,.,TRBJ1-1,CASSLATGLDTEAFF,TGTGCCAGCAGCTTAGCAACAGGGCTGGACACAGAAGCTTTCTTT
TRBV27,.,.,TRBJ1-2,CASSLYSGYGYTF,TGTGCCAGCAGTTTATATTCTGGATATGGCTACACCTTC
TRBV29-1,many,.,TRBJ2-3,CSVDSSTDTQYF,TGCAGCGTTGACTCAAGCACAGATACGCAGTATTTT
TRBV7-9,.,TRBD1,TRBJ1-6,CASSSTGGGGYSPLHF,TGTGCCAGCAGCTCGACAGGGGGTGGAGGGTATTCACCCCTCCACTTT
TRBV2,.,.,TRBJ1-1,CASSPGGGHTEAFF,TGTGCCAGCAGCCCCGGAGGGGGACACACTGAAGCTTTCTTT